The rows below give T cell receptor beta chains drawn from one sample of a study of graft-versus-host responses after intestinal transplantation. Assay: immunoSEQ multiplex PCR; the TCRdb copy retains only in-frame clones and omits some. The data show fewer than 15,000 clones, 30% to 40% seen once. The sequencing here drew on alloreactive CD8+ T cells from a mixed lymphocyte reaction culture, taken before intestinal transplant. These receptors were collected from a human patient who received an intestinal transplant. Each CDR3 is given with its conserved first and last residue. The D gene is left open where the match is weak. Clone size, where shown, is once, few, many, or a class for clones that have expanded.

clone_size,j_call,d_call,v_call,cdr3_nt,cdr3_aa
few,TRBJ2-2,-,TRBV30,TGTGCCTGGTCCCGGGGCACCGGGGAGCTGTTTTTT,CAWSRGTGELFF
few,TRBJ1-1,-,TRBV5-1,TGCGCCAGCAGTTCAGGGTCCAGCCAGACTGAAGCTTTCTTT,CASSSGSSQTEAFF
-,TRBJ2-7,-,TRBV4-1,TGCGCCAGCAGCCAAGATAGAAGCTCCTACGAGCAGTACTTC,CASSQDRSSYEQYF
-,TRBJ2-7,TRBD2,TRBV15,TGTGCCACTAGCAGAGATTGTGGCGGGGGGGCCTCCGAGCAGTACTTC,CATSRDCGGGASEQYF
-,TRBJ1-2,-,TRBV5-5,TGTGCCAGCAGCTTGTACCTTCTCGGGGTTGTAGTCCATGGCTACACCTTC,CASSLYLLGVVVHGYTF
-,TRBJ1-1,TRBD1,TRBV6-1,TGTGCCAGCAGTGAATGGGGACAGATGAACACTGAAGCTTTCTTT,CASSEWGQMNTEAFF
medium-sized,TRBJ1-5,-,TRBV4-1,TGCGCCAGCAGCCAAGAAAGGTCTAATCAGCCCCAGCATTTT,CASSQERSNQPQHF
few,TRBJ1-1,-,TRBV6-5,TGTGCCAGCAGTTACGGGGGTTCCGGCACTGAAGCTTTCTTT,CASSYGGSGTEAFF
few,TRBJ1-6,-,TRBV2,TGTGCCAGCAGTGAAAACCTTCAGTGGGGGTCACCCCTCCACTTT,CASSENLQWGSPLHF
few,TRBJ2-5,TRBD1,TRBV11-1,TGTGCCAGCAGCTTAGCCAAAGACGGGACAGGGGCCCAAGAGACCCAGTACTTC,CASSLAKDGTGAQETQYF
few,TRBJ1-3,-,TRBV4-1,TGCGCCAGCAGTATCTCTGGAAACACCATATATTTT,CASSISGNTIYF
-,TRBJ2-5,-,TRBV2,TGTGCCAGCAGGGACCTCAAAGAGACCCAGTACTTC,CASRDLKETQYF
-,TRBJ2-2,TRBD2,TRBV7-8,TGTGCCAGCAGCTTAGACCCACCGGGACTAGCGGGGGGGCCCAACACCGGGGAGCTGTTTTTT,CASSLDPPGLAGGPNTGELFF
-,TRBJ2-7,-,TRBV18,TGTGCCAGCTCTCCCACGAATACGCTCTACGAGCAGTACTTC,CASSPTNTLYEQYF
-,TRBJ1-5,-,TRBV5-6,TGTGCCAGCAGCTTGGCCCACGCCCCGCCCCAGCATTTT,CASSLAHAPPQHF
-,TRBJ2-6,-,TRBV10-1,TGCGCCAGCAGTTGCTCTATAAGATCGCACAAAAGTCGGGCCAACGTCCTGACTTTC,CASSCSIRSHKSRANVLTF
few,TRBJ2-7,-,TRBV19,TGTGCCAGTAGTATCTTTCCGGGGGGCACCTACGAGCAGTACTTC,CASSIFPGGTYEQYF
-,TRBJ1-1,-,TRBV23-1,TGCGCCAGCAGTCAACCCATGGGGGGGAGGGCTGAAGCTTTCTTT,CASSQPMGGRAEAFF
-,TRBJ2-1,TRBD2,TRBV18,TGTGCCAGCTCACCACCCGGGACTAGTAGGTATGAGCAGTTCTTC,CASSPPGTSRYEQFF
-,TRBJ2-2,TRBD1,TRBV19,TGTGCCAGTAGTTGGTTCGGACAGGACACCGGGGAGCTGTTTTTT,CASSWFGQDTGELFF
-,TRBJ1-2,TRBD1,TRBV5-1,TGCGCCAGCAGCTTGGGACAGGGATCTTTTTATGGCTACACCTTC,CASSLGQGSFYGYTF
-,TRBJ2-1,-,TRBV13,TGTGCCAGCAGCCCAGGACGGTACAATGAGCAGTTCTTC,CASSPGRYNEQFF
-,TRBJ2-3,-,TRBV2,TGTGCCAGCAGTGATAGCCTGCTGGATACGCAGTATTTT,CASSDSLLDTQYF
few,TRBJ2-7,-,TRBV4-1,TGCGCCAGCAGCCCTGGGGGTCAGGGTAATGGCTACGAGCAGTACTTC,CASSPGGQGNGYEQYF
-,TRBJ2-2,TRBD2,TRBV6-5,TGTGCCAGCAGTTACGGGGAGGGTGGCGGGGAGCTGTTTTTT,CASSYGEGGGELFF
-,TRBJ2-1,-,TRBV30,TGTGCCTGGAGTACTAGTATAGGACTATCCTACAATGAGCAGTTCTTC,CAWSTSIGLSYNEQFF